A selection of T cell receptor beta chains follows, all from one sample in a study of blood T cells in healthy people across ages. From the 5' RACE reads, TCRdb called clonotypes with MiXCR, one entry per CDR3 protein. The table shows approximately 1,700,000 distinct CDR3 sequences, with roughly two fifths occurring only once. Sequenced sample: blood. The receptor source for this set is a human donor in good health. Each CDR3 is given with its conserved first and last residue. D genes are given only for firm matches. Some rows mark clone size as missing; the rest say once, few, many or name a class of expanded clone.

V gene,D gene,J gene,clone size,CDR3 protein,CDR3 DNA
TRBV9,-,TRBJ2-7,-,CASSVASNSYEQYF,TGTGCCAGCAGCGTAGCATCCAACTCCTACGAGCAGTACTTC
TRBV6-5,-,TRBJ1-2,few,CASSYSEGHGYTF,TGTGCCAGCAGTTACTCGGAAGGGCACGGCTACACCTTC
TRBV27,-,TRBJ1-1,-,CASSLFGGPPTPEAFF,TGTGCCAGCAGTTTATTCGGGGGACCCCCCACTCCTGAAGCTTTCTTT
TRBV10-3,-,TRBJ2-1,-,CAIRGSGLPYEQFF,TGTGCCATCAGAGGTAGCGGCCTTCCTTATGAGCAGTTCTTC
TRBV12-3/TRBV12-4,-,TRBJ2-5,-,CASAWGETQYF,TGTGCCAGCGCTTGGGGAGAGACCCAGTACTTC
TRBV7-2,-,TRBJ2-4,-,CASSLKDIQYF,TGTGCCAGCAGCTTAAAGGACATTCAGTACTTC
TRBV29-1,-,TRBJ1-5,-,CSVGLGNQPQHF,TGCAGCGTAGGACTAGGCAATCAGCCCCAGCATTTT
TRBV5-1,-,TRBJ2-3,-,CASSPISVTDTQYF,TGCGCCAGCAGCCCGATCTCCGTTACAGATACGCAGTATTTT
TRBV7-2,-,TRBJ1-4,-,CASSLMAGANEKLFF,TGTGCCAGCAGCTTAATGGCAGGGGCTAATGAAAAACTGTTTTTT
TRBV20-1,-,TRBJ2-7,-,CSALSTYEQYF,TGCAGTGCCCTATCAACCTACGAGCAGTACTTC
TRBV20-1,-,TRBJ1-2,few,CSMGTTALGYTF,TGCAGCATGGGGACCACCGCTCTTGGCTACACCTTC
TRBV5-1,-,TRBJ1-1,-,CASSADRKNTEAFF,TGCGCCAGCAGTGCCGACAGAAAGAACACTGAAGCTTTCTTT
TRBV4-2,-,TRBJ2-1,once,CASGPTAEFNEQFF,TGTGCCAGCGGCCCCACGGCAGAATTCAATGAGCAGTTCTTC
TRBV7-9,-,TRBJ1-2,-,CASRQAGGADYGYTF,TGTGCCAGCAGACAAGCGGGGGGCGCGGACTATGGCTACACCTTC
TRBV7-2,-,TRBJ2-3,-,CASSLRGSHTDTQYF,TGTGCCAGCAGCTTAAGGGGCTCCCACACAGATACGCAGTATTTT
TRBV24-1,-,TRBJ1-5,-,CATSDSARGVGQPQHF,TGTGCCACCAGTGATTCGGCCAGGGGAGTGGGTCAGCCCCAGCATTTT
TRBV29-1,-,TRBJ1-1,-,CSVPGKLEAFF,TGCAGCGTTCCCGGGAAGCTAGAAGCTTTCTTT
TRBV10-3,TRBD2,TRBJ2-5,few,CATRPGGPVETQYF,TGTGCCACACGGCCGGGGGGGCCCGTAGAGACCCAGTACTTC
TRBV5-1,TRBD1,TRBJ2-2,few,CASSSQGELFF,TGTGCCAGCAGTTCACAGGGGGAACTGTTTTTT
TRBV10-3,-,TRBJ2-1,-,CAISVILKTGQRVKNEQFF,TGTGCCATCAGTGTGATCCTAAAGACAGGTCAGAGGGTTAAAAATGAGCAGTTCTTC
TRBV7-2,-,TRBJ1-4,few,CASSLFGDTNEKLFF,TGTGCCAGCAGCTTATTCGGGGACACTAATGAAAAACTGTTTTTT
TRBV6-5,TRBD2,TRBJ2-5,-,CASSYETISGGQETQYF,TGTGCCAGCAGTTACGAAACCATTAGCGGGGGGCAAGAGACCCAGTACTTC
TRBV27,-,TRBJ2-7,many,CASSYDRTYEQYF,TGTGCCAGCAGTTACGACAGAACCTACGAGCAGTACTTC
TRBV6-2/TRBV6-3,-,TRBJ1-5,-,CASRIRNQPQHF,TGTGCCAGCAGGATCCGCAATCAGCCCCAGCATTTT
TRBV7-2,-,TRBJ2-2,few,CASSLMPTTNTGELFF,TGTGCCAGCAGCTTGATGCCAACGACGAACACCGGGGAGCTGTTTTTT
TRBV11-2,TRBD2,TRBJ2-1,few,CASSLVLAGGRQFF,TGTGCCAGCAGCTTGGTCTTAGCGGGGGGGCGACAGTTCTTC
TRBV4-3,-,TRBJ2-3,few,CASSQDLYGDPTDTQYF,TGCGCTAGCAGCCAAGATCTTTACGGGGATCCCACAGATACGCAGTATTTT
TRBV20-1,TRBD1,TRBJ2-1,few,CSARPQTPGQGASWNEQFF,TGCAGTGCTAGACCCCAAACCCCGGGACAGGGGGCGAGTTGGAATGAGCAGTTCTTC
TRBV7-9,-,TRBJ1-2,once,CASSPEGGWGYTF,TGTGCCAGCAGCCCCGAGGGGGGCTGGGGCTACACCTTC
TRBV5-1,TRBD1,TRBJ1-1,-,CASSFGDDRGRTEAFF,TGCGCCAGCAGCTTTGGGGACGACAGGGGGAGGACTGAAGCTTTCTTT
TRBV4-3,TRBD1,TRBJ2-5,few,CASSQTGGWGETQYF,TGCGCCAGCAGCCAAACAGGGGGCTGGGGAGAGACCCAGTACTTC
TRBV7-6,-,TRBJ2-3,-,CASSHTGYGSTDTQYF,TGTGCCAGCAGCCACACAGGGTATGGGAGCACAGATACGCAGTATTTT
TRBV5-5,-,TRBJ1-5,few,CASSLGANSNQPQHF,TGTGCCAGCAGCTTGGGGGCGAATAGCAATCAGCCCCAGCATTTT
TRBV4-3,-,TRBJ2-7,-,CASSPVWGAGTYEQYF,TGCGCCAGCAGCCCCGTGTGGGGGGCGGGGACCTACGAGCAGTACTTC
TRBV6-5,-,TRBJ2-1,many,CASSFRQSEQFF,TGTGCCAGCAGTTTTCGACAGTCCGAGCAGTTCTTC
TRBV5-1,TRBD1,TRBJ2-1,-,CASSLVSGQVYNEQFF,TGCGCCAGCAGCTTGGTTTCGGGACAGGTATACAATGAGCAGTTCTTC
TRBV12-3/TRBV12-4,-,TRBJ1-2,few,CASSPGQLNLYGYTF,TGTGCCAGCAGCCCTGGACAGCTTAACCTCTATGGCTACACCTTC
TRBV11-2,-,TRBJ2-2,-,CASSFRGTTNTGELFF,TGTGCCAGCAGCTTTAGGGGAACAACCAACACCGGGGAGCTGTTTTTT
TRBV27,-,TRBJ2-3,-,CASSDREATSTDTQYF,TGTGCCAGCTCAGACAGGGAGGCAACTAGCACAGATACGCAGTATTTT
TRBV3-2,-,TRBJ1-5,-,CASMIQPQHF,TGTGCCAGCATGATTCAGCCCCAGCATTTT